This T cell receptor (beta chain) was sequenced in a study of identical twins. Whole-study findings and limits: Beta out-of-frame twin sharing showed a weaker excess. Zero-insertion analyses could be partly confounded by invariant MAIT and iNKT cells. Memory repertoires lacked the insertion deficit that abundant cord blood beta clonotypes showed.

TCRdb passed the 5' RACE reads through MiXCR, listing each CDR3 protein once. The sample records more than 350,000 distinct CDR3 sequences, roughly 10% being singletons. Germline trimming cut 3 bases from V and 2 bases from J; bases unmatched to any gene: 11. Germline V gives CDR1 SGHRS, CDR2 YFSETQ. The CDR3 totals 18 residues. Worth noting for this clonotype: The antigen is not known.

This clonotype originated in a woman between 45 and 65 years old in good health. The V gene is TRBV5-1, the J gene TRBJ2-5; TRBD2 agrees at 12 bases. Sequencing used naive T cells sorted from blood. As DNA, the CDR3 is TGCGCCAGCAGCTCCGGACTAGCGGGACACCCTCGGCAAGAGACCCAGTACTTC. Its translation is CASSSGLAGHPRQETQYF.